The 17 T cell receptor beta chains given below trace back to one sample, sequenced in a study of shared clonotypes between healthy human individuals. Profiling relied on immunoSEQ multiplex PCR, and the TCRdb table lists in-frame clones only, not all of them. The data contain about 490,000 clones, around 80% of them singletons. Sequenced material: PBMCs. The receptors derive from a woman aged 35 to 49 in good health. Some clones in this sample may be carry-over from other donors' samples.

The chain is built from TRBV5-6 and TRBJ1-1, with D possibly being TRBD1 (5 bases). V lost 4 bases to trimming and J lost 5 bases, with 6 bases between them. Germline assignment: CDR1 SGHDT and CDR2 YYEEEE. The CDR3 has 11 residues. Here the CDR3 DNA reads TGTGCCAGCAGCCGGGGGACTGAAGCTTTCTTT. As protein: CASSRGTEAFF.

V and J are TRBV9 and TRBJ2-1; TRBD2 aligns across 9 bases. The CDR3 covers 16 residues. From germline, CDR1 is SGDLS and CDR2 YYNGEE. The J segment lost 9 bases and the V segment lost 0 bases, leaving 10 bases of the junction unmatched. The CDR3 DNA reads TGTGCCAGCAGCGTAGGGGGGGTAGCGGGAGCGACTGAGCAGTTCTTC. Residues: CASSVGGVAGATEQFF.

With regard to this clone: Other DNA sequences in the sample encode the same CDR3. The chain couples TRBV6-1 to TRBJ1-2; no firm D call. Germline lookup yields CDR1 MNHNS and CDR2 SASEGT. V lost 6 bases and J 3 bases, leaving 8 bases between the germline ends. There are 12 residues in the CDR3. CDR3 sequence (DNA): TGTGCCAGCAGCCGGACGGACTATGGCTACACCTTC. This encodes CASSRTDYGYTF.

The chain carries TRBV4-1 and TRBJ2-5, with TRBD2 matching over 12 bases. Germline V gene data show CDR1 as MGHRA and CDR2 as YSYEKL. There are 17 residues in the CDR3. Germline trimming cut 0 bases from V and 6 bases from J; bases unmatched to any gene: 8. The CDR3 loop is CASSQDWASGREKTQYF. In DNA form, the CDR3 reads TGCGCCAGCAGCCAAGATTGGGCTAGCGGGAGGGAAAAGACCCAGTACTTC.

The gene calls are TRBV9 and TRBJ1-2, with D maybe TRBD1 (5 bases). Trimming took 4 bases from V and 1 from J, leaving 11 bases between them. Germline CDR1 reads SGDLS; CDR2 reads YYNGEE. The CDR3 spans 14 residues. The CDR3 DNA is TGTGCCAGCAGCCAAACCGGGGGTAACTATGGCTACACCTTC. Its translation is CASSQTGGNYGYTF. Looking up the rest from reference TRBV9 and TRBJ1-2 gives the full variable domain: DSGVTQTPKHLITATGQRVTLRCSPRSGDLSVYWYQQSLDQGLQFLIQYYNGEERAKGNILERFSAQQFPDLHSELNLSSLELGDSALYFCASSQTGGNYGYTFGSGTRLTVV.

V gene TRBV5-6 combines with J gene TRBJ1-1; D gene unclear. V lost 3 bases and J 1 base, leaving 7 bases between the germline ends. The CDR3 covers 13 residues. Germline assignment: CDR1 SGHDT and CDR2 YYEEEE. CDR3 in amino acids: CASSSGPNTEAFF. Here the CDR3 DNA reads TGTGCCAGCAGCTCCGGACCGAACACTGAAGCTTTCTTT.

The chain combines TRBV19 with TRBJ1-1; unclear D gene. V was trimmed by 1 base and J by 0 bases, leaving 12 bases between them. The CDR3 totals 16 residues. The germline CDR1 and CDR2 sequences are LNHDA and SQIVND (reference sequence). CDR3 DNA: TGTGCCAGTAGTATAGGCCAGGACCTAATGAACACTGAAGCTTTCTTT. This gives the protein CASSIGQDLMNTEAFF.

Details on this clone: A much larger clone lies one base from this, so it may be a read error. This rearrangement joins TRBV7-9 to TRBJ2-7; D is possibly TRBD1 (5 bases). The CDR3 is 14 amino acids. In germline, CDR1 is SEHNR, CDR2 FQNEAQ (reference sequence). V lost 0 bases, J lost 9 bases, and 15 bases lay in between. CDR3 nucleotide sequence: TGTGCCAGCAGCTTAGCCGACAGTGTCCACGGGCAGTACTTC. This sequence encodes CASSLADSVHGQYF.

Turning to this clone: Other nucleotide sequences from this sample produce the same CDR3. V usage is TRBV11-2 and J usage is TRBJ2-7; D may be TRBD1 (5 bases). V lost 1 base, J lost 4 bases, and 11 bases lay in between. Germline CDR1 SGHAT, CDR2 FQNNGV. The CDR3 is 14 amino acids. The CDR3: CASSLGQGLYEQYF. CDR3 in DNA: TGTGCCAGCAGCTTAGGGCAGGGCCTTTACGAGCAGTACTTC. The complete variable domain, with remaining parts taken from reference TRBV11-2 and TRBJ2-7, reads EAGVAQSPRYKIIEKRQSVAFWCNPISGHATLYWYQQILGQGPKLLIQFQNNGVVDDSQLPKDRFSAERLKGVDSTLKIQPAKLEDSAVYLCASSLGQGLYEQYFGPGTRLTVT.

The gene calls are TRBV29-1 and TRBJ2-2; TRBD1 matches at 8 bases. CDR1 is SQVTM and CDR2 is ANQGSEA in the germline V gene. With 6 bases clipped from V and 4 bases from J, the junction kept 7 bases outside the gene matches. The CDR3 has 14 residues. The CDR3 protein is CSVRRQGTTGELFF. Here the CDR3 DNA reads TGCAGCGTCCGCAGACAGGGGACCACCGGGGAGCTGTTTTTT.

The chain links TRBV4-2 to TRBJ2-5, with D maybe TRBD1 (5 bases). The CDR3 loop spans 15 amino acids. Deletions cut 1 base from V and 5 bases from J, with 14 bases between. CDR1 and CDR2 (germline): LGHNA, YNFKEQ. DNA for the CDR3: TGTGCCAGCAGCCAAGCTGCTAGGGGTGGGGAGACCCAGTACTTC. It specifies CASSQAARGGETQYF.

This clone was found a few times. The J gene is TRBJ2-5, the V gene TRBV7-6; D unclear. CDR1 and CDR2 from the germline V gene are SGHVS and FNYEAQ. The CDR3 length is 12 residues. Trimming stripped 2 bases from V and 4 bases from J, with 5 bases between. As DNA, the CDR3 is TGTGCCAGCAGCTTAATGCGAGAGACCCAGTACTTC. Its translation: CASSLMRETQYF. Based on the CDR3 plus reference TRBV7-6 and TRBJ2-5, the full variable domain is GAGVSQSPRYKVTKRGQDVALRCDPISGHVSLYWYRQALGQGPEFLTYFNYEAQQDKSGLPNDRFSAERPEGSISTLTIQRTEQRDSAMYRCASSLMRETQYFGPGTRLLVL.

The rearrangement joins TRBV27 to TRBJ2-5; the match to TRBD2 covers 8 bases. Germline trimming cut 6 bases from V and 5 bases from J; bases unmatched to any gene: 11. Germline assignment: CDR1 MNHEY and CDR2 SMNVEV (reference sequence). The CDR3 has 15 residues. The DNA of the CDR3 is TGTGCCAGCAGCCGGAAAGCGGGAGTTGAGGAGACCCAGTACTTC. Protein sequence: CASSRKAGVEETQYF.

The rearrangement uses TRBV5-4 and TRBJ2-7, with 9 bases matching TRBD1. The CDR3 is made up of 14 amino acids. From germline, CDR1 is SGHNT and CDR2 YYREEE (reference sequence). J lost 4 bases, V lost 0 bases, and 2 bases had no gene match. The CDR3 loop reads CASSLEGQGYEQYF. The CDR3 DNA reads as TGTGCCAGCAGCTTGGAGGGACAGGGATACGAGCAGTACTTC.

CDR3 nucleotide sequence: TGTGCCAGCAGGACCGGGACAGGGACCTACAATGAGCAGTTCTTC. It codes for CASRTGTGTYNEQFF. This sequence joins TRBV5-4 and TRBJ2-1; 9 positions match TRBD1. In germline, CDR1 is SGHNT, CDR2 YYREEE (reference sequence). The V gene end was trimmed by 5 bases and the J gene end by 2 bases; junction bases not matched to a gene: 5. The CDR3 covers 15 residues.

This clone was observed a single time. The rearrangement links TRBV6-1 to TRBJ2-2; TRBD1 might be the D (5 bases). The CDR3 runs 18 residues. In germline, CDR1 is MNHNS, CDR2 SASEGT. The ends were cut back, 2 bases at V and 0 bases at J, with 16 bases in the middle. Written as DNA, the CDR3 is TGTGCCAGCAGTGAATGGGGCCAGGGTTTTACGAACACCGGGGAGCTGTTTTTT. Protein sequence: CASSEWGQGFTNTGELFF.

This chain connects TRBV28 to TRBJ1-2; possible D gene TRBD1, 6 bases. CDR1 and CDR2 from the germline V gene are MDHEN and SYDVKM. CDR3 size: 18 residues. V was shortened by 7 bases and J by 3 bases, with 27 bases between the two germline ends. The CDR3 bases are TGTGCCAGCACTCACGTTCAGGGGCGAGGACTAATGGACTATGGCTACACCTTC. Translating gives CASTHVQGRGLMDYGYTF.